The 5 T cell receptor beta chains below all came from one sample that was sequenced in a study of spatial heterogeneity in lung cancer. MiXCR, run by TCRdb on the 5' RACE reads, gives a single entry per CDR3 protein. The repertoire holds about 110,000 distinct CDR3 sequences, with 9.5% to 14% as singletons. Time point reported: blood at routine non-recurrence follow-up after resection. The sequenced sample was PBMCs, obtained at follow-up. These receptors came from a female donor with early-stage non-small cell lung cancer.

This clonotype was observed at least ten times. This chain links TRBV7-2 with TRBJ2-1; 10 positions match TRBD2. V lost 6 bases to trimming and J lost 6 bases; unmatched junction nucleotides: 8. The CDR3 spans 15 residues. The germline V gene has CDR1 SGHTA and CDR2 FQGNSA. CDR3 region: CASSFFLAGANEQFF. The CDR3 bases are TGTGCCAGCAGTTTTTTTCTAGCGGGAGCCAATGAGCAGTTCTTC. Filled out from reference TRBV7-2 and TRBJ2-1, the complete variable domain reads GAGVSQSPSNKVTEKGKDVELRCDPISGHTALYWYRQSLGQGLEFLIYFQGNSAPDKSGLPSDRFSAERTGGSVSTLTIQRTQQEDSAVYLCASSFFLAGANEQFFGPGTRLTVL.

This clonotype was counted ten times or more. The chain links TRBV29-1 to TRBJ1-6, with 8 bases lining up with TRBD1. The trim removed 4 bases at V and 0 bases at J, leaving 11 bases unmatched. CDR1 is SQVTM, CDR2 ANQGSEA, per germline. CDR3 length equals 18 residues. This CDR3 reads CSVVIYRQGSSYNSPLHF. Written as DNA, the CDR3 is TGCAGCGTTGTAATTTACCGACAGGGGAGCTCCTATAATTCACCCCTCCACTTT.

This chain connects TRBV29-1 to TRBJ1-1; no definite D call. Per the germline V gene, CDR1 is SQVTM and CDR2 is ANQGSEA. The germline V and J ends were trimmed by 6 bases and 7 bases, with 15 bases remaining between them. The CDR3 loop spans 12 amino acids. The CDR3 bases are TGCAGCGTCCGCTCCGGGTCGGTTGAAGCTTTCTTT. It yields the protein CSVRSGSVEAFF.

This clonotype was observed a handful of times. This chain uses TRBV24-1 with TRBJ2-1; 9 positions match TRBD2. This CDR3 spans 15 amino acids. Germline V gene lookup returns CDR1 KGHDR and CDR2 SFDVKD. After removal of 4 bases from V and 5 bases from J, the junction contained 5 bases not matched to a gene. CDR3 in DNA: TGTGCCACCAGTGAGGCGGGAGGGTTCAACAATGAGCAGTTCTTC. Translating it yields CATSEAGGFNNEQFF.

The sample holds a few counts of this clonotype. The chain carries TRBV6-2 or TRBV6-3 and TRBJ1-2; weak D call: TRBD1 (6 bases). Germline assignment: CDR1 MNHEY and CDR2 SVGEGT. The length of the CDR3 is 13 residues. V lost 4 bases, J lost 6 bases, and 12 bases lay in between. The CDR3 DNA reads TGTGCCAGCAGTTCCACCTACAGGGATGGCTACACCTTC. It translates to CASSSTYRDGYTF.